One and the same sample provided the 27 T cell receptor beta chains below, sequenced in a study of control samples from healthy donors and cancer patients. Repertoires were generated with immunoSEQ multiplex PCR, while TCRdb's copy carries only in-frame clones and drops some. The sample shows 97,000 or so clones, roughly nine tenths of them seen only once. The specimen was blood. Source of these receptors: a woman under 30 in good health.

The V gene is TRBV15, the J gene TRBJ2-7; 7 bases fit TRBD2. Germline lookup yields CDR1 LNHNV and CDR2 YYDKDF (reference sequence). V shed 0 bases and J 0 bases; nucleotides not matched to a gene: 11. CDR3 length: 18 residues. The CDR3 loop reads CATSRDRGGPRSSYEQYF. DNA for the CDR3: TGTGCCACCAGCAGAGATCGGGGAGGGCCGAGAAGCTCCTACGAGCAGTACTTC.

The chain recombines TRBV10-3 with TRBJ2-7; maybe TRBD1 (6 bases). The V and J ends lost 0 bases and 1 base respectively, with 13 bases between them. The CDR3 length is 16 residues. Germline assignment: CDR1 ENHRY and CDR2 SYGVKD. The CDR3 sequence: CAISESRQGISYEQYF. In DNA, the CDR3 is TGTGCCATCAGTGAGTCGAGGCAGGGGATATCCTACGAGCAGTACTTC.

This CDR3 is CASSVGPDQPQHF. The CDR3, as DNA: TGCGCCAGCAGCGTCGGGCCGGATCAGCCCCAGCATTTT. The genes are TRBV10-1 and TRBJ1-5; D unresolved. Trimming cost V 6 bases and J 5 bases, with 11 bases left between them. This CDR3 comprises 13 residues. CDR1 is WNHNN and CDR2 is SYGVQD in the germline V gene (reference sequence).

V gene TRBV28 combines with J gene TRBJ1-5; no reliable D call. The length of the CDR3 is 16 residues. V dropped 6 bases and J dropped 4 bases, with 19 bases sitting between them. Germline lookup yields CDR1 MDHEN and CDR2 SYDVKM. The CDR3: CASRRWGRGTNQPQHF. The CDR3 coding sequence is TGTGCCAGCAGAAGGTGGGGTCGCGGCACAAATCAGCCCCAGCATTTT.

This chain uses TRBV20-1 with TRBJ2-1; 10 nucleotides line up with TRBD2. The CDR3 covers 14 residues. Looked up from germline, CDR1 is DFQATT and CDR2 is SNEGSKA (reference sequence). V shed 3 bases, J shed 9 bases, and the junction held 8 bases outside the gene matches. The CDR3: CSASVLAGVSEQFF. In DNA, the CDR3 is TGCAGTGCTAGTGTGCTAGCGGGAGTTAGTGAGCAGTTCTTC.

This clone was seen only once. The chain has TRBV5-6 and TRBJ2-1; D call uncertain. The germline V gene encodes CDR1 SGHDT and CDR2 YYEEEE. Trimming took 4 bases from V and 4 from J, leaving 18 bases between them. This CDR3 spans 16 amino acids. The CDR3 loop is CASSDDKSLSYNEQFF. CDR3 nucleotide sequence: TGTGCCAGCAGCGACGACAAGTCTCTTTCTTACAATGAGCAGTTCTTC. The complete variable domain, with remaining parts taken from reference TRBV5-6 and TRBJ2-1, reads DAGVTQSPTHLIKTRGQQVTLRCSPKSGHDTVSWYQQALGQGPQFIFQYYEEEERQRGNFPDRFSGHQFPNYSSELNVNALLLGDSALYLCASSDDKSLSYNEQFFGPGTRLTVL.

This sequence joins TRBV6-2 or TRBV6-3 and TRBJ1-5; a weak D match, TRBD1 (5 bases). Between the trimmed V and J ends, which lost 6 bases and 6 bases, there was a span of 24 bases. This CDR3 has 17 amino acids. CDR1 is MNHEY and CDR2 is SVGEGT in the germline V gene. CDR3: CASSPITRDRGLQPQHF. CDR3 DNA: TGTGCCAGCAGCCCCATCACCCGGGACCGCGGGCTTCAGCCCCAGCATTTT.

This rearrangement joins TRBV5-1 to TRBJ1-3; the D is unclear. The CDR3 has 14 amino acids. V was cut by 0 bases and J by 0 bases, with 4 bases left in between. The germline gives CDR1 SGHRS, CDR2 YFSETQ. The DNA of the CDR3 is TGCGCCAGCAGCTTGGACTTCTCTGGAAACACCATATATTTT. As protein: CASSLDFSGNTIYF. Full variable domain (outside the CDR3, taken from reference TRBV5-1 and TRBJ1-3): KAGVTQTPRYLIKTRGQQVTLSCSPISGHRSVSWYQQTPGQGLQFLFEYFSETQRNKGNFPGRFSGRQFSNSRSEMNVSTLELGDSALYLCASSLDFSGNTIYFGEGSWLTVV.

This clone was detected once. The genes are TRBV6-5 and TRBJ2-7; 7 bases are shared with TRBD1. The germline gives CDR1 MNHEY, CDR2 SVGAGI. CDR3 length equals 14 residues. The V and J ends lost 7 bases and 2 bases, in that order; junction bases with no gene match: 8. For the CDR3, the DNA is TGTGCCAGCAATGCAAACAGGGGACCCTACGAGCAGTACTTC. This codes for CASNANRGPYEQYF.

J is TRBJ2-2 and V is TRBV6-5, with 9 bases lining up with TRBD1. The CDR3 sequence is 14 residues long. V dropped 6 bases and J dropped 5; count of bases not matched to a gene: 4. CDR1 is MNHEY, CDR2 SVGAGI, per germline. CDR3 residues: CASRGTGSTGELFF. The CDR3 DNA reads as TGTGCCAGCAGGGGGACAGGGAGTACCGGGGAGCTGTTTTTT.

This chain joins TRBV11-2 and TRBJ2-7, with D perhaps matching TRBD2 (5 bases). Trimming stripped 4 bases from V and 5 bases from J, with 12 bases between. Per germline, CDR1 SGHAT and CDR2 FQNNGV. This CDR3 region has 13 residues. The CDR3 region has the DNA TGTGCCAGCAGCTCGGGATCTAGGGACGAGCAGTACTTC. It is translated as CASSSGSRDEQYF.

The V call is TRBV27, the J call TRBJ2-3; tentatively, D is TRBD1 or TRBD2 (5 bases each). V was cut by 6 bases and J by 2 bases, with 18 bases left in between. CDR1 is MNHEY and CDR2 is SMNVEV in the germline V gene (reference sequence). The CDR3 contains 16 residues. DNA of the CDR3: TGTGCCAGCAGCTCTACAGAGGGGCTGAACACAGATACGCAGTATTTT. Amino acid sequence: CASSSTEGLNTDTQYF.

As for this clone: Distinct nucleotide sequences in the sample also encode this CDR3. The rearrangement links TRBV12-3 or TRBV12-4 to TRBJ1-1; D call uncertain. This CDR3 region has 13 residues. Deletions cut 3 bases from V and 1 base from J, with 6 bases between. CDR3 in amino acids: CASSLVENTEAFF. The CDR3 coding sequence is TGTGCCAGCAGTTTGGTGGAGAACACTGAAGCTTTCTTT.

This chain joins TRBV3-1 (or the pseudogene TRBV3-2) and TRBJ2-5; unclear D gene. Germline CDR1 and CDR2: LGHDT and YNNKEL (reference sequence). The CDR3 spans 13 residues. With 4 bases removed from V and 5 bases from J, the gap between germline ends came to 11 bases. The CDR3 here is CASSRALEETQYF. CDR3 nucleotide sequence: TGTGCCAGCAGCCGGGCCCTAGAGGAGACCCAGTACTTC.

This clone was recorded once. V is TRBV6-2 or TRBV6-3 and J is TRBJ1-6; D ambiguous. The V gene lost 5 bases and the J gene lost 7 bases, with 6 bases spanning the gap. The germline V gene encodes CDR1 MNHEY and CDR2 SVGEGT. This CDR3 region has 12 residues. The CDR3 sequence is CASSPRNSPLHF. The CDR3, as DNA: TGTGCCAGCAGTCCCAGGAATTCACCCCTCCACTTT.

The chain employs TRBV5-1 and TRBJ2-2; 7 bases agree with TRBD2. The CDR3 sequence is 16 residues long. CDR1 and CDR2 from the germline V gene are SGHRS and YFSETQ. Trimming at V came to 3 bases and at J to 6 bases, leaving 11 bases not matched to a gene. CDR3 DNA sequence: TGCGCCAGCAGCTCCCGGTGGCGGGAGACGTCCGGGGAGCTGTTTTTT. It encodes CASSSRWRETSGELFF.

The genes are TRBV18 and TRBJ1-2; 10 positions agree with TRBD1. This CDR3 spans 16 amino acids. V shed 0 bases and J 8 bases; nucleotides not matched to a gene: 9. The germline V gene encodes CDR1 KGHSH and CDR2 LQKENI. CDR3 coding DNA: TGTGCCAGCTCACCACCCTACGGGACAGGGGAAATCGGCTACACCTTC. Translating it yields CASSPPYGTGEIGYTF.

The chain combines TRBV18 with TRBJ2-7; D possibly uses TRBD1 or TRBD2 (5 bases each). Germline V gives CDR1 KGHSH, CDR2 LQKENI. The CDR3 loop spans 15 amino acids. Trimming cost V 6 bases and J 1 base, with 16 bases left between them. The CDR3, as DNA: TGTGCCAGCTCTCCCGACAGCGGTCGATCCTACGAGCAGTACTTC. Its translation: CASSPDSGRSYEQYF.

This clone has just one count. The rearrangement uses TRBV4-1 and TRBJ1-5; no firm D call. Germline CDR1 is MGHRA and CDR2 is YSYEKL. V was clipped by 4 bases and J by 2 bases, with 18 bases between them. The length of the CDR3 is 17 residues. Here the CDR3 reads CASSPIDMGFGNQPQHF. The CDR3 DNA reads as TGCGCCAGCAGCCCTATCGACATGGGTTTCGGCAATCAGCCCCAGCATTTT.

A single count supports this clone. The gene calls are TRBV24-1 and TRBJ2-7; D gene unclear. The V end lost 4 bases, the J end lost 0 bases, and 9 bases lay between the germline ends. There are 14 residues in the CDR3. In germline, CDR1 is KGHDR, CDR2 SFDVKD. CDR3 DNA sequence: TGTGCCACCAGTGACTCCACGAGCTCCTACGAGCAGTACTTC. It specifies CATSDSTSSYEQYF.

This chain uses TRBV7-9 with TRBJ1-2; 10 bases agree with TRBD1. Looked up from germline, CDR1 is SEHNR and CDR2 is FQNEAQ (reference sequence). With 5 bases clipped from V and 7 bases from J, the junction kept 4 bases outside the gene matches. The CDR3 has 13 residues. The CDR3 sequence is CASSPGQGGGYTF. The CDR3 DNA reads TGTGCCAGCAGCCCCGGACAGGGGGGTGGCTACACCTTC.

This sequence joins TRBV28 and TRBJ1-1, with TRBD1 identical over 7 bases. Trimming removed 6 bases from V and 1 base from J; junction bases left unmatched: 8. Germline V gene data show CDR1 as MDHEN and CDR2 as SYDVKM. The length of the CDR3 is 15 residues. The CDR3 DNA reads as TGTGCCAGCAGCCGGCGGACAGGCGGGAACACTGAAGCTTTCTTT. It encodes CASSRRTGGNTEAFF.

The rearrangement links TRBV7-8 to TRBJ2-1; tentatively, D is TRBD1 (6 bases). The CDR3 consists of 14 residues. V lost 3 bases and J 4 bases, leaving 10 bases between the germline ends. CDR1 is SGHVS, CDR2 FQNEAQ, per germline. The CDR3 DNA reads TGTGCCAGCAGCTTTCCGGGACAATACAATGAGCAGTTCTTC. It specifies CASSFPGQYNEQFF.

CDR3 protein: CAWSLRPNQPQHF. Written as DNA, the CDR3 is TGTGCCTGGAGTCTTCGACCCAATCAGCCCCAGCATTTT. The V and J genes are TRBV30 and TRBJ1-5; unclear D gene. Between the trimmed V and J ends, which lost 2 bases and 3 bases, there was a span of 8 bases. Germline V gene lookup returns CDR1 GTSNPN and CDR2 SVGIG (reference sequence). The CDR3 totals 13 residues.

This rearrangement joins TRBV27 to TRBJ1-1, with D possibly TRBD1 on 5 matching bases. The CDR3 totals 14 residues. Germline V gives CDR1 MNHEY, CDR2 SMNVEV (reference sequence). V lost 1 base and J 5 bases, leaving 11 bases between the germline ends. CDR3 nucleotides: TGTGCCAGCAGTTTATATGGGGGTGAGACTGAAGCTTTCTTT. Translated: CASSLYGGETEAFF.

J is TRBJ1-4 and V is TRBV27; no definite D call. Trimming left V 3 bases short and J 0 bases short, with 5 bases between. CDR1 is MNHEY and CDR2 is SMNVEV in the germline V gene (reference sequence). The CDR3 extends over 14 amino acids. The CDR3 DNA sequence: TGTGCCAGCAGTTTTCTGGCAACTAATGAAAAACTGTTTTTT. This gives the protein CASSFLATNEKLFF.

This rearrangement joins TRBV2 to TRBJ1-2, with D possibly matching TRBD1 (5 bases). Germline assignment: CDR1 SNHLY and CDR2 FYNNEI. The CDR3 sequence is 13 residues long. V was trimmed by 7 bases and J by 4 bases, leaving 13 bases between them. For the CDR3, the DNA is TGTGCCAGCAACGGGGCAGGGAGCTATGGCTACACCTTC. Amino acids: CASNGAGSYGYTF.